This T cell receptor beta chain was observed in a study of OX40 agonist ivuxolimab in advanced cancers. Study-level background: Patients were infused with ivuxolimab every 2 weeks at 0.01 to 10 mg/kg.

The CDR3 has 14 residues. Trimming cost V 6 bases and J 0 bases, with 11 bases left between them. Per germline, CDR1 SGHDT and CDR2 YYEEEE. Using immunoSEQ multiplex PCR, the repertoire was profiled, and TCRdb retains in-frame clones only, with some absent. Of about 49,000 clones listed, 85% are singletons. The sequence was obtained from an adult with an advanced solid tumor such as melanoma, head and neck, liver or kidney cancer. V is TRBV5-6 and J is TRBJ2-3, with D possibly being TRBD1 or TRBD2 (5 bases each). Sequences were derived from CD4+ or CD8+ T cells sorted from blood, sampled in a trial of the OX40 agonist ivuxolimab. CDR3 in DNA: TGTGCCAGCAATACGGGGCCAAGCACAGATACGCAGTATTTT. Encoded protein: CASNTGPSTDTQYF.